This T cell receptor (beta chain) was retrieved from a study of blood T cells in healthy people across ages. Germline V gene sequence: CDR1 DFQATT, CDR2 SNEGSKA (reference sequence). CDR3 length equals 13 residues. Through a sample-barcoded 5' primer and a J-beta primer mix, a second PCR was run for roughly 6 to 12 cycles. Any given sample supplied a minimum of 3 million CDR3-containing paired-end reads. MiXCR was run by TCRdb on the 5' RACE reads, yielding one entry per CDR3 protein. This sample has fewer than 2,000,000 distinct CDR3 sequences; roughly two fifths occur once, and the top ten carry roughly 24%. Study outcomes and limitations: Using unsorted PBMCs precluded a conclusive naive versus antigen-experienced comparison. Estimated diversity that came from one million T cells was considered an underestimate.

As concerns this clonotype: The antigen remains undetermined. An end of the junction does not agree with germline; a read error may underlie this.

This clonotype was sampled from a human donor in good health. V is TRBV20-1 and J is TRBJ2-1; 8 nucleotides match TRBD2. The specimen sequenced was blood. CDR3 bases: TGCGGTGCTAGTCGGGGGGGCGTCTATGAGCAGTTCTTC. It yields the protein CGASRGGVYEQFF.